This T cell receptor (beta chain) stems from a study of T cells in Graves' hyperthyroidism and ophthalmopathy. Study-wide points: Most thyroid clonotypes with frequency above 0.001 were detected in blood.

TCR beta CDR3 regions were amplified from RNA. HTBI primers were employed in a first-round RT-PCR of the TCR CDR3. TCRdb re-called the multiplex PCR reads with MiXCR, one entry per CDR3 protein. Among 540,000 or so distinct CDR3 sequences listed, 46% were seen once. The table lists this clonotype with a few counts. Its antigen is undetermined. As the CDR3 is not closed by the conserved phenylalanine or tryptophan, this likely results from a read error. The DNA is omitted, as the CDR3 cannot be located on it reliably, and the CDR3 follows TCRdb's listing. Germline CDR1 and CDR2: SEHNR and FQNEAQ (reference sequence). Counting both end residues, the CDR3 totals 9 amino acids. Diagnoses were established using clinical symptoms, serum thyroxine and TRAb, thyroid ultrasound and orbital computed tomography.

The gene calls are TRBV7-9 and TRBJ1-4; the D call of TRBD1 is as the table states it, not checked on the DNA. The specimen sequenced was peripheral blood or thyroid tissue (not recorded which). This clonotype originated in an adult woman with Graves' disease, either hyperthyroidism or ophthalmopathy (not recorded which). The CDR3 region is CASSPGGYY.